The clone carrying this T cell receptor (beta chain) was seen repeatedly, ten times or more. This entry belongs to a study of T-cell reconstitution after alpha-beta-depleted transplantation in children. Molecular barcoding with unique molecular identifiers was used for the TCRbeta library. From the PCR reads, TCRdb called clonotypes with MiXCR, one entry per CDR3 protein. The top ten clones hold roughly 8% of a sample with about 110,000 distinct CDR3 sequences, 10% of them seen once. The receptor was derived from a human donor who donated a stem cell graft to a child with acute lymphoblastic leukemia. Source: PBMCs from the stem cell graft donor, taken from the stem cell graft.

The CDR3 sequence: CATSRGQTGELFF. Written as DNA, the CDR3 is TGTGCCACCAGCAGAGGCCAGACCGGGGAGCTGTTTTTT. The chain combines TRBV15 with TRBJ2-2; D unclear. Germline CDR1 reads LNHNV; CDR2 reads YYDKDF (reference sequence). The CDR3 is made up of 13 amino acids. The V and J ends lost 1 base and 5 bases respectively, with 5 bases between them.